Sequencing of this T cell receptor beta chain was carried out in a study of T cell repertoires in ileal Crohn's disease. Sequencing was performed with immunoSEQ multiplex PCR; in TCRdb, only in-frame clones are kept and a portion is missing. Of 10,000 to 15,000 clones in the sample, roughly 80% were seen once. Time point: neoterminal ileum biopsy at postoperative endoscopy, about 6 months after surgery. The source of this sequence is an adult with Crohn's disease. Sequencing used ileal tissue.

The CDR3 nucleotides read TGTGCCAGCAGCTTACCAAGACTAGCGCAGAACACCGGGGAGCTGTTTTTT. Protein product: CASSLPRLAQNTGELFF. This chain links TRBV7-9 with TRBJ2-2, with 8 bases matching TRBD2. The germline gives CDR1 SEHNR, CDR2 FQNEAQ (reference sequence). V was clipped by 2 bases and J by 1 base; unmatched bases: 6. The CDR3 covers 17 residues.